The clone carrying this T cell receptor beta chain was counted ten times or more. This CDR3 region has 16 residues. The germline V gene encodes CDR1 DFQATT and CDR2 SNEGSKA (reference sequence). Germline trimming cut 1 base from V and 2 bases from J; bases unmatched to any gene: 5. These data are taken from a study of read filtering for tumor transcriptome and immune sequencing. The library was built from 400 to 500 ng RNA with molecular barcoded adaptors for alpha/delta and beta/gamma chains. TCRdb re-called the reads through MiXCR, storing one row per CDR3 protein. Of tens of thousands of distinct CDR3 sequences detected, approximately 13% appear once; the ten largest clones hold about 40%.

This chain links TRBV20-1 with TRBJ1-1, with 12 positions matching TRBD1. This TCR was recovered from a donor at least 40 years old with multiple myeloma. Sequenced sample: a population of CD138-negative cells sorted from bone marrow. The CDR3 DNA reads as TGCAGTGCTAGAGGTTGGGACAGGGGGCTCAACACTGAAGCTTTCTTT. Encoded protein: CSARGWDRGLNTEAFF.